Reported below is one T cell receptor beta chain. The data belong to a study of blood T cell repertoires in COVID-19. Whole-study context: Donors in the United States, Italy and Spain gave samples during acute or convalescent COVID-19. PBMCs, B-cell-depleted T cells, or T cells provided the cDNA or gDNA that made up the material.

With 6 bases clipped from V and 3 bases from J, the junction kept 5 bases outside the gene matches. Per germline, CDR1 LGHDT and CDR2 YNNKEL (reference sequence). The length of the CDR3 is 15 residues. Source study methods: Reference gene primer amplification gave estimated nucleated cell counts. Clones were sequenced by immunoSEQ multiplex PCR, and TCRdb holds only the in-frame ones, with some missing. That table furnishes V, J and clone size, whereas the DNA furnished D and trimming. The table includes 3,000 to 4,000 clones, more than 70% detected once. Specimen: peripheral blood. The chain joins TRBV3-1 (or the pseudogene TRBV3-2) to TRBJ2-3, with TRBD2 matching over 11 bases. The source of this sequence is a human donor in a cohort sampled during active COVID-19. CDR3 in amino acids: CASSSSGGRTDTQYF. The CDR3 DNA sequence: TGTGCCAGCAGTTCTAGCGGGGGGCGTACAGATACGCAGTATTTT.